A single sample gave rise to the 30 T cell receptor beta chains below, sequenced in a study of blood T cell repertoires in COVID-19. Clones were sequenced by immunoSEQ multiplex PCR, and TCRdb holds only the in-frame ones, with some missing. The table includes 270,000 or so clones, 80% to 85% detected once. The sequenced sample consisted of peripheral blood. The receptors shown here come from a woman in her sixties with active or convalescent COVID-19.

The CDR3 nucleotides read TGCAGCGTACAGGGGGCGCCTCCTGAAGCTTTCTTT. Protein sequence: CSVQGAPPEAFF. The rearrangement uses TRBV29-1 and TRBJ1-1, with 9 bases aligning to TRBD1. CDR3 length equals 12 residues. CDR1 is SQVTM and CDR2 is ANQGSEA in the germline V gene. J was trimmed by 6 bases and V by 6 bases; bases with no gene match: 5.

The chain uses TRBV25-1 and TRBJ1-2; D is unresolved. CDR3 length equals 11 residues. Germline V gene sequence: CDR1 MGHDK, CDR2 SYGVNS. The V gene lost 4 bases and the J gene lost 5 bases, with 5 bases spanning the gap. As DNA, the CDR3 is TGTGCCAGCAGTGGGACTTATGGCTACACCTTC. Encoded protein: CASSGTYGYTF.

The rearrangement joins TRBV24-1 to TRBJ1-5; D uncertain. The V end was cut by 4 bases, the J end by 9 bases, with 12 bases between. CDR3 length equals 13 residues. Germline assignment: CDR1 KGHDR and CDR2 SFDVKD. The CDR3 sequence: CATSEAGGTPQHF. DNA for the CDR3: TGTGCCACCAGTGAGGCCGGCGGTACGCCCCAGCATTTT.

V is TRBV3-1 (or the pseudogene TRBV3-2) and J is TRBJ2-7, with 8 bases lining up with TRBD1. This CDR3 comprises 16 residues. V was clipped by 4 bases and J by 0 bases; unmatched bases: 8. CDR1 and CDR2 from the germline V gene are LGHDT and YNNKEL (reference sequence). The CDR3 DNA sequence: TGTGCCAGCAGCCGGAACCCGGGACAGGCCTCCTACGAGCAGTACTTC. Its protein is CASSRNPGQASYEQYF.

Only a few counts were recorded for this clone. The chain couples TRBV29-1 to TRBJ1-2; the match to TRBD1 covers 9 bases. Trimming removed 7 bases from V and 8 bases from J; junction bases left unmatched: 5. The CDR3 runs 11 residues. CDR1 is SQVTM and CDR2 is ANQGSEA in the germline V gene. CDR3 sequence: CSARQGGGYTF. CDR3 nucleotides: TGCAGCGCGCGACAGGGGGGCGGCTACACCTTC.

The chain employs TRBV2 and TRBJ1-5, with D unresolved. Germline-derived CDR1 and CDR2 are SNHLY and FYNNEI. The CDR3 is 12 amino acids. Trimming took off 11 bases at V and 4 bases at J, with 12 bases between the two ends. CDR3 bases: TGTGCCGGCTCGGGATATAATCAGCCCCAGCATTTT. Translation gives CAGSGYNQPQHF.

J is TRBJ2-5 and V is TRBV4-3, with 11 nucleotides matching TRBD2. The V gene's germline CDR1 is LGHNA and CDR2 YSLEER. This CDR3 spans 17 amino acids. J lost 5 bases, V lost 4 bases, and 12 bases had no gene match. The CDR3 sequence is CASSPGPTSGGGETQYF. The CDR3 nucleotides read TGCGCCAGCAGCCCTGGCCCCACTAGCGGGGGCGGGGAGACCCAGTACTTC.

This chain's CDR3 is CASSLIDYTGELFF. CDR3 DNA sequence: TGTGCCAGCAGCCTAATAGACTACACCGGGGAGCTGTTTTTT. The chain joins TRBV9 to TRBJ2-2; D remains ambiguous. This CDR3 spans 14 amino acids. The V gene lost 4 bases and the J gene lost 3 bases, with 10 bases spanning the gap. Germline CDR1 reads SGDLS; CDR2 reads YYNGEE.

This clone was recorded only once. The CDR3 nucleotides read TGTGCCAGCAGCCCTGGGAGGGATTCCTACGAGCAGTACTTC. It encodes CASSPGRDSYEQYF. The V gene is TRBV7-9, the J gene TRBJ2-7; 7 nucleotides match TRBD2. This CDR3 region has 14 residues. The germline gives CDR1 SEHNR, CDR2 FQNEAQ (reference sequence). After removal of 5 bases from V and 1 base from J, the junction contained 5 bases not matched to a gene. Variable domain in full (rest from reference TRBV7-9 and TRBJ2-7): DTGVSQNPRHKITKRGQNVTFRCDPISEHNRLYWYRQTLGQGPEFLTYFQNEAQLEKSRLLSDRFSAERPKGSFSTLEIQRTEQGDSAMYLCASSPGRDSYEQYFGPGTRLTVT.

J is TRBJ1-6 and V is TRBV6-1; TRBD1 matches 8 bases. With V trimmed by 0 bases and J by 9 bases, 13 bases remained unmatched. The CDR3 covers 18 residues. The germline V gene has CDR1 MNHNS and CDR2 SASEGT. CDR3 amino acids: CASSEAEWRTGSGSPLHF. The DNA for the CDR3 is TGTGCCAGCAGTGAAGCGGAATGGAGGACAGGGAGTGGTTCACCCCTCCACTTT.

The chain employs TRBV4-2 and TRBJ2-1; TRBD2 agrees at 7 bases. Per the germline V gene, CDR1 is LGHNA and CDR2 is YNFKEQ. The ends lost 0 bases at V and 5 bases at J; junction bases unmatched: 4. This CDR3 has 15 residues. The CDR3 region has the DNA TGTGCCAGCAGCCAAGAGGGGGGGATTAACAATGAGCAGTTCTTC. Protein sequence: CASSQEGGINNEQFF.

The chain combines TRBV5-4 with TRBJ1-2; possible D gene TRBD1, 6 bases. The V gene's germline CDR1 is SGHNT and CDR2 YYREEE (reference sequence). V lost 3 bases, J lost 3 bases, and 12 bases lay in between. This CDR3 is built from 14 residues. The CDR3 loop reads CASSSWTEYYGYTF. In nucleotides, the CDR3 is TGTGCCAGCAGCTCCTGGACAGAGTACTATGGCTACACCTTC.

The chain carries TRBV30 and TRBJ1-2, with D possibly being TRBD1 (5 bases). This CDR3 is built from 11 residues. Trimming stripped 0 bases from V and 11 bases from J, with 10 bases between. Looked up from germline, CDR1 is GTSNPN and CDR2 is SVGIG (reference sequence). The CDR3 region has the DNA TGTGCCTGGAGTGTAAGTCAGGGATACACCTTC. Translation gives CAWSVSQGYTF.

This clone is a singleton in its sample. This chain joins TRBV5-8 and TRBJ2-5, with 7 bases matching TRBD1. The germline V gene encodes CDR1 SGHTS and CDR2 YDEGEE. Unmatched junction bases numbered 6, after V lost 6 bases and J lost 4 bases. CDR3 length: 13 amino acids. The CDR3 DNA follows: TGTGCCAGCATGGGCAGGGGGAGAGAGACCCAGTACTTC. This sequence encodes CASMGRGRETQYF.

The table lists this clone with many counts. V usage is TRBV18 and J usage is TRBJ1-2; 10 nucleotides match TRBD1. The germline V gene has CDR1 KGHSH and CDR2 LQKENI. This CDR3 is built from 17 residues. V was clipped by 0 bases and J by 4 bases; unmatched bases: 8. CDR3 protein: CASSPPSDRDRGYGYTF. As DNA, the CDR3 is TGTGCCAGCTCACCACCTTCGGACCGGGACAGGGGCTATGGCTACACCTTC.

This chain joins TRBV18 and TRBJ1-4; 8 nucleotides match TRBD1. V was pared by 3 bases and J by 4 bases, with 1 base of the junction left unmatched. The CDR3 covers 14 residues. Looked up from germline, CDR1 is KGHSH and CDR2 is LQKENI. CDR3 amino acids: CASSPGQDNEKLFF. Here the CDR3 DNA reads TGTGCCAGCTCACCGGGACAGGATAATGAAAAACTGTTTTTT. The full variable domain, with the rest looked up from reference TRBV18 and TRBJ1-4, is NAGVMQNPRHLVRRRGQEARLRCSPMKGHSHVYWYRQLPEEGLKFMVYLQKENIIDESGMPKERFSAEFPKEGPSILRIQQVVRGDSAAYFCASSPGQDNEKLFFGSGTQLSVL.

In this sample, this clone turned up a few times. The genes are TRBV28 and TRBJ2-7, with D possibly being TRBD1 (5 bases). V lost 4 bases to trimming and J lost 3 bases, with 13 bases between them. Germline CDR1 reads MDHEN; CDR2 reads SYDVKM. The CDR3 loop spans 14 amino acids. The CDR3 DNA follows: TGTGCCAGCAGTTGGAGACAGAAAGTCTACGAGCAGTACTTC. It codes for CASSWRQKVYEQYF. Supplemented by reference TRBV28 and TRBJ2-7, the full variable domain reads DVKVTQSSRYLVKRTGEKVFLECVQDMDHENMFWYRQDPGLGLRLIYFSYDVKMKEKGDIPEGYSVSREKKERFSLILESASTNQTSMYLCASSWRQKVYEQYFGPGTRLTVT.

The genes are TRBV28 and TRBJ1-3, with D perhaps matching TRBD1 (6 bases). V gave up 1 base and J gave up 2 bases, with 15 bases separating them. The CDR3 is 17 residues long. The germline gives CDR1 MDHEN, CDR2 SYDVKM. CDR3 DNA: TGTGCCAGCAGTTTATTGGGGAGGGGGGGAGCTGGAAACACCATATATTTT. Protein sequence: CASSLLGRGGAGNTIYF.

This chain uses TRBV19 with TRBJ1-2; TRBD1 matches at 7 bases. The CDR3 extends over 15 amino acids. V lost 5 bases to trimming and J lost 1 base; unmatched junction nucleotides: 7. From germline, CDR1 is LNHDA and CDR2 SQIVND (reference sequence). DNA of the CDR3: TGTGCCAGTAGTGTCCCGGGACAGCTTAACTATGGCTACACCTTC. Translation gives CASSVPGQLNYGYTF.

Turning to this clone: In the same sample, other DNA sequences code for this CDR3. The gene calls are TRBV5-8 and TRBJ1-5; D not resolved. V was pared by 1 base and J by 2 bases, with 4 bases between. The CDR3 has 13 amino acids. Per the germline V gene, CDR1 is SGHTS and CDR2 is YDEGEE. The CDR3 nucleotides read TGTGCCAGCAGCTTGCGGGGCAATCAGCCCCAGCATTTT. Translated, it gives CASSLRGNQPQHF. Full variable domain (rest looked up from reference TRBV5-8 and TRBJ1-5): EAGVTQSPTHLIKTRGQQATLRCSPISGHTSVYWYQQALGLGLQFLLWYDEGEERNRGNFPPRFSGRQFPNYSSELNVNALELEDSALYLCASSLRGNQPQHFGDGTRLSIL.

The gene calls are TRBV12-5 and TRBJ2-1, with 8 bases aligning to TRBD2. Germline values: CDR1 LGHNT, CDR2 FRNRAP. Trimming at V came to 6 bases and at J to 1 base, leaving 17 bases not matched to a gene. The CDR3 loop spans 19 amino acids. Here the CDR3 reads CASGPGGWSGVESYNEQFF. Here the CDR3 DNA reads TGTGCTAGTGGCCCGGGGGGGTGGAGCGGGGTGGAGTCCTACAATGAGCAGTTCTTC.

This chain links TRBV19 with TRBJ2-7; maybe TRBD1 (5 bases). CDR3 size: 14 residues. Germline V CDR1 and CDR2: LNHDA, SQIVND (reference sequence). V lost 3 bases and J lost 5, with 14 bases in between. This CDR3 reads CASSIRAGMDEQYF. CDR3 DNA: TGTGCCAGTAGTATTCGGGCAGGGATGGACGAGCAGTACTTC.

The count of this clone is one. This sequence joins TRBV5-8 and TRBJ2-1; a possible D gene is TRBD1 (5 bases). In germline, CDR1 is SGHTS, CDR2 YDEGEE. V lost 0 bases and J 6 bases, leaving 13 bases between the germline ends. The length of the CDR3 is 15 residues. CDR3 nucleotides: TGTGCCAGCAGCTTGGTTAGGCAGGGTAGCAATGAGCAGTTCTTC. Protein sequence: CASSLVRQGSNEQFF.

The J gene is TRBJ1-4, the V gene TRBV9; a weak D match, TRBD1 (6 bases). The CDR3 is 14 residues long. Germline values: CDR1 SGDLS, CDR2 YYNGEE. Trimming left V 0 bases short and J 7 bases short, with 10 bases between. The CDR3 region is CASSVAGRGEKLFF. The CDR3 nucleotides are TGTGCCAGCAGCGTAGCCGGCAGGGGTGAAAAACTGTTTTTT. The variable domain in full, completed from reference TRBV9 and TRBJ1-4, reads DSGVTQTPKHLITATGQRVTLRCSPRSGDLSVYWYQQSLDQGLQFLIQYYNGEERAKGNILERFSAQQFPDLHSELNLSSLELGDSALYFCASSVAGRGEKLFFGSGTQLSVL.

The chain has TRBV9 and TRBJ1-2; unclear D gene. Trimming took off 0 bases at V and 5 bases at J, with 11 bases between the two ends. The CDR3 runs to 14 residues. CDR1 SGDLS and CDR2 YYNGEE come from the germline V gene. DNA for the CDR3: TGTGCCAGCAGCGTAGCGGGAAGGGATTATGGCTACACCTTC. Translated: CASSVAGRDYGYTF.

The rearrangement uses TRBV15 and TRBJ1-6; D is unresolved. The CDR3 contains 17 residues. Germline V gene lookup returns CDR1 LNHNV and CDR2 YYDKDF (reference sequence). Trimming stripped 0 bases from V and 9 bases from J, with 18 bases between. The CDR3 sequence is CATSRDRGLDRASPLHF. The CDR3 coding sequence is TGTGCCACCAGCAGAGATCGGGGTCTGGATAGAGCTTCACCCCTCCACTTT.

CDR3 DNA sequence: TGTGCCAGCAGCTCAGGACAGGGTAGCGCCTACGAGCAGTACTTC. It encodes CASSSGQGSAYEQYF. V gene TRBV6-5 combines with J gene TRBJ2-7; the match to TRBD1 covers 8 bases. CDR3 length: 15 amino acids. The V segment lost 6 bases and the J segment 2 bases; nucleotides outside the gene matches: 9. Germline V gives CDR1 MNHEY, CDR2 SVGAGI.

A few counts support this clone. This rearrangement joins TRBV29-1 to TRBJ1-4; no reliable D call. There are 12 residues in the CDR3. V was clipped by 6 bases and J by 6 bases, with 11 bases between them. Germline V gives CDR1 SQVTM, CDR2 ANQGSEA. The DNA of the CDR3 is TGCAGCGTGCCCGGGGAGGATGAAAAACTGTTTTTT. Residues: CSVPGEDEKLFF. Based on the CDR3 plus reference TRBV29-1 and TRBJ1-4, the full variable domain is SAVISQKPSRDICQRGTSLTIQCQVDSQVTMMFWYRQQPGQSLTLIATANQGSEATYESGFVIDKFPISRPNLTFSTLTVSNMSPEDSSIYLCSVPGEDEKLFFGSGTQLSVL.

This clone showed up many times. The V gene is TRBV4-1, the J gene TRBJ2-1; TRBD1 agrees at 10 bases. The germline CDR1 and CDR2 sequences are MGHRA and YSYEKL. Trimming at V came to 0 bases and at J to 6 bases, leaving 5 bases not matched to a gene. The CDR3 is made up of 16 amino acids. CDR3 nucleotides: TGCGCCAGCAGCCAAGATCACGGGACAGGGGTCAATGAGCAGTTCTTC. Protein product: CASSQDHGTGVNEQFF.

The chain is built from TRBV21-1 and TRBJ2-6; no check of the table's D call, TRBD1, against the DNA was made. TRBV21-1 is tagged as a pseudogene. The CDR3 extends over 16 amino acids. CDR3 sequence reads: CASSKLAGSGANVLTF. The DNA for the CDR3 is TGTGCCAGCAGCAAATTGGCAGGCTCTGGGGCCAACGTCCTGACTTTC.